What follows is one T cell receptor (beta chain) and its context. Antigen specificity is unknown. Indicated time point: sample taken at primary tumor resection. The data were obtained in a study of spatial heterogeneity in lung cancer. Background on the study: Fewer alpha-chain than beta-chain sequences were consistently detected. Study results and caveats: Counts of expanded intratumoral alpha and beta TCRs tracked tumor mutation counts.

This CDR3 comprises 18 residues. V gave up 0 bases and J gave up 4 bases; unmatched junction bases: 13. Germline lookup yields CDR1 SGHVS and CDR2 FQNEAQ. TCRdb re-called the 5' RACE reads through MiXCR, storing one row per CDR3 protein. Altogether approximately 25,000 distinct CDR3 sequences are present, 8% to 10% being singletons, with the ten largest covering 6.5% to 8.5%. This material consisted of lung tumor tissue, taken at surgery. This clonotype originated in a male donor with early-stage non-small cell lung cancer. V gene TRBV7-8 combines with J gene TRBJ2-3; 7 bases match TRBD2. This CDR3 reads CASSLAGGARFGADTQYF. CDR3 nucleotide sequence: TGTGCCAGCAGCTTAGCGGGAGGGGCTAGATTTGGGGCAGATACGCAGTATTTT.